The clone carrying this T cell receptor beta chain was seen a few times. Antigen specificity is unknown. Germline CDR1 is SGHRS and CDR2 is YFSETQ. There are 15 residues in the CDR3. J gave up 4 bases and V 2 bases, and 3 bases lay outside the gene matches. This record comes from a study of beta chain features in type 1 diabetes. About the study: In age, gender and cell yields, patients were similar to healthy donors. Study-wide results and caveats: Type 1 diabetes patients had fewer VDJ junction insertions and more deletions.

Reverse transcription of all isolated RNA meant that expressed TCRB transcripts were sequenced. Clones were read by immunoSEQ multiplex PCR, and TCRdb kept only the in-frame ones, dropping some. The table shows hundreds of thousands of clones, with approximately 10% occurring only once. Sequencing was carried out using naive CD4+ T cells from blood. The TCR sequence derives from a woman in her twenties or thirties in good health. This sequence joins TRBV5-1 and TRBJ2-1, with 10 bases identical to TRBD2. CDR3 loop: CASSFSAGGYNEQFF. The CDR3 DNA reads as TGCGCCAGCAGCTTCTCAGCGGGAGGGTACAATGAGCAGTTCTTC.